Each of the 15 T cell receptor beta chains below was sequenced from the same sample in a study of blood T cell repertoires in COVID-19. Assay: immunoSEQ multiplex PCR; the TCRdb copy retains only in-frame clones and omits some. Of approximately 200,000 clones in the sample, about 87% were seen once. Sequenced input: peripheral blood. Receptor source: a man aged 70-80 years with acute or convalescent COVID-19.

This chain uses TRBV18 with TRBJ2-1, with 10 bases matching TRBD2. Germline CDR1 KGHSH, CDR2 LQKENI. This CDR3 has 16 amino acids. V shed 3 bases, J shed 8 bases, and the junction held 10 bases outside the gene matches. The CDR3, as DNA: TGTGCCAGCTCACCGAAAGCGGGAGGGCCTAAAGATGAGCAGTTCTTC. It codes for CASSPKAGGPKDEQFF. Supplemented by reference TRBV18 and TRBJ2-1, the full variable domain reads NAGVMQNPRHLVRRRGQEARLRCSPMKGHSHVYWYRQLPEEGLKFMVYLQKENIIDESGMPKERFSAEFPKEGPSILRIQQVVRGDSAAYFCASSPKAGGPKDEQFFGPGTRLTVL.

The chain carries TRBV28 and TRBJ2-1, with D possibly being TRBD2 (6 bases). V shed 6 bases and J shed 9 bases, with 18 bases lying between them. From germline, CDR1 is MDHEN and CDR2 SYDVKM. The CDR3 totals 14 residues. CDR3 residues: CASSSLDYLSEQFF. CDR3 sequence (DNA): TGTGCCAGCAGCTCCCTGGACTACCTGAGTGAGCAGTTCTTC.

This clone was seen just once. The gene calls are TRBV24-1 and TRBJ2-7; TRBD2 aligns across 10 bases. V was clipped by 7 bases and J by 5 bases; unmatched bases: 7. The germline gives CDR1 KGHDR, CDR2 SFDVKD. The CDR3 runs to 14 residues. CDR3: CATRASGSTHEQYF. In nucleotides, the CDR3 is TGTGCCACCAGAGCTAGCGGGAGTACCCACGAGCAGTACTTC.

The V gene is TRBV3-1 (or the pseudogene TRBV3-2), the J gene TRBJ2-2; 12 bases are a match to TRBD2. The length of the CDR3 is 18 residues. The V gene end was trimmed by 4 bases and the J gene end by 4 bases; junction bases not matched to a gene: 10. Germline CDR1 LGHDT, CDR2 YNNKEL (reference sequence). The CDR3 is CASSLNRLAGVGTGELFF. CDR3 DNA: TGTGCCAGCAGCCTCAACAGACTAGCGGGGGTCGGCACCGGGGAGCTGTTTTTT.

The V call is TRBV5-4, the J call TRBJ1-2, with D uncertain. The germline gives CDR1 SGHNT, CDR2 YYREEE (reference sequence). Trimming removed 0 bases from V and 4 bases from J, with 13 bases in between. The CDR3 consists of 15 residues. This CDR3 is CASSLETKLSYGYTF. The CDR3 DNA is TGTGCCAGCAGCTTGGAGACTAAGCTGAGCTATGGCTACACCTTC.

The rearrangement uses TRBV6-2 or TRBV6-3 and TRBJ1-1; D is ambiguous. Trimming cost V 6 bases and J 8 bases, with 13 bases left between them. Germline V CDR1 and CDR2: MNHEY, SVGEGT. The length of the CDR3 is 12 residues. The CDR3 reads CASSTQLTEAFF. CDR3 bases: TGTGCCAGCAGCACACAACTGACAGAAGCTTTCTTT.

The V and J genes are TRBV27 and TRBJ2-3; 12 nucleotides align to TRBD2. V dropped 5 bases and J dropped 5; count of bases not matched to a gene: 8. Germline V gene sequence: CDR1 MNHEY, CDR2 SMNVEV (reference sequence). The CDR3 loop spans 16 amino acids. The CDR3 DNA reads TGTGCCAGCAGTCCGCTAGCGGGAGGGAAGCGAGATACGCAGTATTTT. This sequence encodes CASSPLAGGKRDTQYF.

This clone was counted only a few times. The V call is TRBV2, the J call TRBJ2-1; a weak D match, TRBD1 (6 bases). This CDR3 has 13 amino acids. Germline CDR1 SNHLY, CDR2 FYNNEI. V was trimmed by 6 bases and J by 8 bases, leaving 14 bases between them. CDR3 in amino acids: CASSPLQGDEQFF. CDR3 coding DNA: TGTGCCAGCAGCCCATTACAGGGTGATGAGCAGTTCTTC.

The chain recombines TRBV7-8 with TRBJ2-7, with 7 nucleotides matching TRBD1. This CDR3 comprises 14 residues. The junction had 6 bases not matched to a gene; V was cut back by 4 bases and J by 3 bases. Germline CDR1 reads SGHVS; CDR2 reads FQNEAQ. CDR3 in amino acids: CASSSAAGGYEQYF. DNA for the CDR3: TGTGCCAGCAGCTCCGCCGCAGGGGGCTACGAGCAGTACTTC.

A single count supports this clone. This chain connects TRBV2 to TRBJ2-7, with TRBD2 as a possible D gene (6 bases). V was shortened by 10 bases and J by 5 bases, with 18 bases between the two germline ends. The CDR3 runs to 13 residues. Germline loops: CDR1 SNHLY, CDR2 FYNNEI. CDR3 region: CATSGGSFNEQYF. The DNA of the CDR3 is TGTGCCACCTCCGGGGGATCGTTCAACGAGCAGTACTTC.

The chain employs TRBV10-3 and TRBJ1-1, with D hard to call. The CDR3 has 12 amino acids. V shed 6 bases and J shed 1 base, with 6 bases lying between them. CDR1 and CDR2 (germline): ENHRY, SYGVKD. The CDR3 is CAIRQANTEAFF. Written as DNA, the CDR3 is TGTGCCATCAGGCAGGCGAACACTGAAGCTTTCTTT.

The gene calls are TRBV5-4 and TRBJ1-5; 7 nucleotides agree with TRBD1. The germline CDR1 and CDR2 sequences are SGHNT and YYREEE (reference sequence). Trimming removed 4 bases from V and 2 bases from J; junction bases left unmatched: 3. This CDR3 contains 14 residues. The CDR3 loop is CASSLQGGNQPQHF. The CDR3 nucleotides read TGTGCCAGCAGCCTTCAGGGGGGCAATCAGCCCCAGCATTTT.

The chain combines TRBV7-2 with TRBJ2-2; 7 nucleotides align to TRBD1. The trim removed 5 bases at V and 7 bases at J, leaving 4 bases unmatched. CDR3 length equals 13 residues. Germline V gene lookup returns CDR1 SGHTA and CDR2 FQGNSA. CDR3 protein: CASSAGGNGELFF. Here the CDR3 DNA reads TGTGCCAGCAGCGCAGGGGGAAACGGGGAGCTGTTTTTT.

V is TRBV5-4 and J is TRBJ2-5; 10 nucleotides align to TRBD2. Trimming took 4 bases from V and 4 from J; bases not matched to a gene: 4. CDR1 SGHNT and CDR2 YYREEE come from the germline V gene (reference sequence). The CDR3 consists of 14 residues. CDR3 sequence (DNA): TGTGCCAGCAGCCCTCGGACTAGCGGAGAGACCCAGTACTTC. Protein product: CASSPRTSGETQYF. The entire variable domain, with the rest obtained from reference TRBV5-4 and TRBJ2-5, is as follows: ETGVTQSPTHLIKTRGQQVTLRCSSQSGHNTVSWYQQALGQGPQFIFQYYREEENGRGNFPPRFSGLQFPNYSSELNVNALELDDSALYLCASSPRTSGETQYFGPGTRLLVL.

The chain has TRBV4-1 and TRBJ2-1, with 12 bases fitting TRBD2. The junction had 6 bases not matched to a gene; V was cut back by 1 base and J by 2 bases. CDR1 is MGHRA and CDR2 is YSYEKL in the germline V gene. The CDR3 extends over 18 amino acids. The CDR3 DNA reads TGCGCCAGCAGCCAAGTCCTTAGGACTAGCGGGACCTACAATGAGCAGTTCTTC. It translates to CASSQVLRTSGTYNEQFF.